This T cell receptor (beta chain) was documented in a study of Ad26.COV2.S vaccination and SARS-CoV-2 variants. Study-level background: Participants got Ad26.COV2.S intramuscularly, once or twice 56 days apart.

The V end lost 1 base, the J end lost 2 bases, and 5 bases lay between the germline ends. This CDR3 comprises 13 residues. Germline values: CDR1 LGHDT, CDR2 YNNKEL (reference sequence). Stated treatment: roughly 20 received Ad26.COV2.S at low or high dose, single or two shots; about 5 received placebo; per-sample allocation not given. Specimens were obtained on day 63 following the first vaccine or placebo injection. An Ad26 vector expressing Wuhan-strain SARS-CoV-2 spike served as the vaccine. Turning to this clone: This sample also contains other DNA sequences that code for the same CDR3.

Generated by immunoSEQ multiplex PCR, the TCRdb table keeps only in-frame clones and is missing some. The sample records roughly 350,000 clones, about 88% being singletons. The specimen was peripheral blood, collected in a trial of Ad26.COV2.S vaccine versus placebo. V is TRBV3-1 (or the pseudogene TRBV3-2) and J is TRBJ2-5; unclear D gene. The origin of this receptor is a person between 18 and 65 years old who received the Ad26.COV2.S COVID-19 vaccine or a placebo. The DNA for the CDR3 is TGTGCCAGCAGCCAAGGACGGCAAGAGACCCAGTACTTC. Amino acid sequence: CASSQGRQETQYF.